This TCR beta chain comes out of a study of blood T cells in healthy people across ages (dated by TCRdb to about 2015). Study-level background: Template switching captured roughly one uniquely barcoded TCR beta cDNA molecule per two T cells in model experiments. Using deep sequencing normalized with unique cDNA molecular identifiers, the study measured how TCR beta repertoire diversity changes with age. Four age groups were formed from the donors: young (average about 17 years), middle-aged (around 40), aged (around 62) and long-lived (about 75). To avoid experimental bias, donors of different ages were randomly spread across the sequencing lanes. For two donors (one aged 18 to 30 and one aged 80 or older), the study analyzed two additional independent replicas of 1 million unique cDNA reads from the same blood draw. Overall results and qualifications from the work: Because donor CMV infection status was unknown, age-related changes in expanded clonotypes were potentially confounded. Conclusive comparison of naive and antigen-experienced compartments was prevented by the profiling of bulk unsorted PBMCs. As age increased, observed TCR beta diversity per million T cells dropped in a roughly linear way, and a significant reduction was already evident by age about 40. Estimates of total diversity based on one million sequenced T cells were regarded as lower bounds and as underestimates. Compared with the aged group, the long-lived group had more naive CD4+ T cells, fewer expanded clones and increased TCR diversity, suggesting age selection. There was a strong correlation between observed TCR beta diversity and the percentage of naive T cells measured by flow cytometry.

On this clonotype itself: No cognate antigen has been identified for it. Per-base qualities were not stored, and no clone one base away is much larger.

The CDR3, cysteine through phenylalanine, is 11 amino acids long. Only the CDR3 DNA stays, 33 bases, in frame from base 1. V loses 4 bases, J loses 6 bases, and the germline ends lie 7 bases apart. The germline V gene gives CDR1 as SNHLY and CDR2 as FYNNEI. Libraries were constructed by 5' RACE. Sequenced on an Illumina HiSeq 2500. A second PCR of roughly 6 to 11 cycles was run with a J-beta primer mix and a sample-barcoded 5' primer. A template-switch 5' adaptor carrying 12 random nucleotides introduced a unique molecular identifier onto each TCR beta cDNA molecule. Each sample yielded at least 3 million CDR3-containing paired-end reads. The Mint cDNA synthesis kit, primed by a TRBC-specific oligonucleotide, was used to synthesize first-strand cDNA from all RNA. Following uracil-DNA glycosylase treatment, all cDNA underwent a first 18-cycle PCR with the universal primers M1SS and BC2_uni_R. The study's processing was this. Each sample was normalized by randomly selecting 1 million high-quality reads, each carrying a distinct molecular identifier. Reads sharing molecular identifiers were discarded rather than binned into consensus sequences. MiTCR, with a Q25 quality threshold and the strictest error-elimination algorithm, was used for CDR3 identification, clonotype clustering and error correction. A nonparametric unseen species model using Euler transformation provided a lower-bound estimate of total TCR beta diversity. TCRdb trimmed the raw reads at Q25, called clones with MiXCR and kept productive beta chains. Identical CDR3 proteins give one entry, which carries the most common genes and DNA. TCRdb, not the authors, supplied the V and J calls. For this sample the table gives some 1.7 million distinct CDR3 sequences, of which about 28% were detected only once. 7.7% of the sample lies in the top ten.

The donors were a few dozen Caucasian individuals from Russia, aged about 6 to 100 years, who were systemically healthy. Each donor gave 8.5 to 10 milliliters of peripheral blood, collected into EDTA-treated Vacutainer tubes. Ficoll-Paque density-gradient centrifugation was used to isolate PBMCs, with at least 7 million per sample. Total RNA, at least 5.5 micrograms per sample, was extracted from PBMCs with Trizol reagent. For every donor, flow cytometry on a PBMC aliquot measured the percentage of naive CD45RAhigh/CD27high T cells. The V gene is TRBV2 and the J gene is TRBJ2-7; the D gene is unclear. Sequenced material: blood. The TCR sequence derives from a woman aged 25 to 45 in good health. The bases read TGTGCCAGCAGTGTACGGTTCGAGCAGTACTTC. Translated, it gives CASSVRFEQYF.